What follows is one T cell receptor beta chain and its context. The antigen it binds to is not known. Qualities for individual bases were not recorded, and no much larger clone is one base off. The immunoSEQ Assay was used to sequence TCR beta CDR3 regions from DNA. The source study handled its data this way. T cell density was computed as TCR beta template counts normalized to usable DNA estimated by amplifying housekeeping genes. Richness was estimated using the preseqR package, with extrapolation to 400,000 templates for PBMC samples and to 120,000 templates for tissue samples. Clonality was defined by subtracting Pielou's evenness from one. Tissue-enriched TCRs were identified by differential abundance testing using productive amino-acid clonotypes, minimum total count 5 and alpha 0.1. The Jaccard Index and the Morisita Overlap Index were used to measure how much the repertoires overlapped between compartments. GLIPH clustered TCR beta CDR3s with public tetramer-defined viral CDR3s; viral motifs required at least three viral sequences plus V-gene enrichment. Sourced from immuneACCESS, this table was stored by TCRdb with only in-frame sequences that have V and J called. A share of the clones is absent; for the studies checked, an unresolved V gene accounts for under half, and the remainder has no known explanation. V, J and clone size were drawn from that table, and D and trimming were deduced from the DNA. The sample records tens of thousands of clones, roughly 89% of which are singletons. The ten largest clones represent approximately 22% of the sample.

The data stem from a study of T cells in localized non-small cell lung cancer (dated by TCRdb to 2018 to 2021). For the wider study: The study examined T cell repertoires in roughly 240 patients with early-stage NSCLC and compared tumors with uninvolved tumor-adjacent lungs. The cohort comprised 200 to 300 treatment-naïve NSCLC patients with resected, localized lung tumors. NSCLC patients had a mean age of approximately 70 years, and about 140 were male and around 110 female. Study-level results and caveats: Because multi-region tumor sequencing was not performed, intratumor heterogeneity could not be ruled out. A median of 57 of the top 100 tumor clones turned up in the paired uninvolved adjacent lung, and under 30 of those clones also ranked among the top 100 of that same adjacent lung. Higher blood T cell density associated with longer overall survival, while higher adjacent-lung clonality associated with shorter survival. Since the design was exploratory, TCR variables were selected using unadjusted p-values with no false-discovery rate correction. The highest T cell clonality was observed in uninvolved tumor-adjacent lung, where clonality exceeded that of tumor, suggesting that antigenic responses were more focused in uninvolved tumor-adjacent lung.

At diagnosis, peripheral blood, uninvolved tumor-adjacent lung and tumor were collected and were preserved as a mix of fresh-frozen and FFPE material. For TCR repertoire profiling, blood samples were analyzed as peripheral blood mononuclear cells. The CDR3 numbers 16 residues from cysteine through phenylalanine. The entry retains the CDR3 DNA only, 48 bases that are in frame from base 1. The germline V gene provides CDR1 SGDLS and CDR2 YYNGEE. Trimming removed 0 bases from V and 2 bases from J, leaving 11 bases between the germline ends. This receptor chain uses TRBV9 and TRBJ2-2; the D gene identity is not certain. This TCR was sampled from a man aged 35-75 years with stage I squamous cell lung carcinoma. Sample: peripheral blood, taken before any cancer treatment. The encoded CDR3 is CASSVEHGRNTGELFF. The DNA is TGTGCCAGCAGCGTAGAGCACGGCCGAAACACCGGGGAGCTGTTTTTT.